The source of this T cell receptor beta chain is a study of shared clonotypes between healthy human individuals. The wider study: The study used three CD4 naive, three CD4 memory, two CD8 naive and one CD8 memory plate per donor. Study-level findings and limits: Clonotype sharing among donors, it was expected, would be affected by sequencing depth.

The method was immunoSEQ multiplex PCR; TCRdb's version includes in-frame clones alone and lacks a portion of them. The table shows about 2.2 million clones, with 80% to 95% occurring only once. Remarks on this clone: As yet, its antigen is unknown.

CDR3 length: 14 residues. The J segment lost 6 bases and the V segment lost 2 bases, leaving 7 bases of the junction unmatched. Per the germline V gene, CDR1 is SGHTA and CDR2 is FQGNSA. Positively selected for CCR7, the CD45RO-negative cells used as naive CD8 cells excluded terminally differentiated effector memory CD45RA+ cells. Donation came from healthy HIV-negative adults that had no recent acute infections or vaccinations. The rearrangement links TRBV7-2 to TRBJ2-7; TRBD1 matches at 7 bases. The TCR was taken from a man younger than 35 in good health. Some clones in this sample may be carry-over from other donors' samples. Sequenced sample: naive CD8+ T cells from PBMCs. CDR3 nucleotide sequence: TGTGCCAGCAGCTTAATAGGGGGCAGGGGCGAGCAGTACTTC. Residues: CASSLIGGRGEQYF.